The T cell receptor beta chain described here comes from a study of shared T cell receptors in the human thymus. This table comes from immunoSEQ multiplex PCR, and its TCRdb copy is limited to in-frame clones, with some not included. The data hold a few hundred thousand clones, with over 90% observed a single time. The CDR3 extends over 17 amino acids. The J segment lost 7 bases and the V segment lost 5 bases, leaving 16 bases of the junction unmatched. Looked up from germline, CDR1 is SGHTA and CDR2 is FQGTGA. V gene TRBV7-3 combines with J gene TRBJ2-1, with 8 bases aligning to TRBD2. This clonotype was sampled from a human donor. The sequencing input was thymocytes. CDR3 nucleotide sequence: TGTGCCAGCAGCCTTATATTTGGACTAGCCGGGTGGAATGAGCAGTTCTTC. Translated, it gives CASSLIFGLAGWNEQFF.